What follows are 3 T cell receptor beta chains derived from one specimen sequenced in a study of blood T cell repertoires in COVID-19. TCRdb's table, derived via immunoSEQ multiplex PCR, lists solely in-frame clones and lacks some. The repertoire has about 150,000 clones, approximately 85% of them found once; the top ten carry under 0.8%. Sample: peripheral blood. The receptor source for this set is a man in his sixties with COVID-19, enrolled during active disease.

The chain couples TRBV15 to TRBJ1-4; unclear D gene. CDR1 and CDR2 (germline): LNHNV, YYDKDF (reference sequence). The CDR3 covers 14 residues. V was shortened by 7 bases and J by 0 bases, with 9 bases between the two germline ends. This CDR3 reads CATNPTPTNEKLFF. The CDR3 DNA is TGTGCCACCAACCCCACACCAACTAATGAAAAACTGTTTTTT.

J is TRBJ1-1 and V is TRBV20-1, with D perhaps TRBD1 (6 bases). CDR3 length: 11 amino acids. CDR1 is DFQATT, CDR2 SNEGSKA, per germline (reference sequence). Trimming removed 3 bases at V and 11 bases at J, with 13 bases between. The CDR3 sequence is CSASLKGEAFF. The DNA of the CDR3 is TGCAGTGCTAGCCTTAAGGGGGAGGCTTTCTTT.

This rearrangement joins TRBV19 to TRBJ1-2; D is uncertain. The CDR3 runs 17 residues. CDR1 and CDR2 (germline): LNHDA, SQIVND (reference sequence). Trimming pared 1 base from V and 0 bases from J, leaving 15 bases between. CDR3 sequence: CASSIANTLLSNYGYTF. The CDR3 DNA reads as TGTGCCAGTAGTATAGCTAACACACTACTTTCTAACTATGGCTACACCTTC.